This T cell receptor beta chain appears in the sequencing data of a study of T cell repertoires in cytomegalovirus infection (dated by TCRdb to the late 2010s). For the wider study: Because public TCR beta signatures pointed to carriage of CMV infection together with the matching HLA type, the HLA type of each donor mattered for the analysis. The investigation overall reported the following: Carriers of CMV infection plus the relevant HLA type were discriminated by the cumulative frequency of public TCR beta family members in the study cohort and in an independent roughly 380-donor cohort. The ex vivo response was dominated by HLA-C-restricted CMV-specific TCR beta clonotypes, which also provided the single most frequent clonotype in two of eight donors.

This clonotype was detected many times. What this receptor recognizes is not known. Base qualities are not recorded, but no much larger clone differs from it by a single base. Sequencing was carried out with an Illumina HiSeq 1500. The public reads were quality trimmed at Q25 with fastp and then assembled into clones with MiXCR by TCRdb, keeping productive beta chains. Rows merge per CDR3 protein into single entries with the most common DNA and genes. Recorded for this sample are 250,000 or so distinct CDR3 sequences; over 15% of them occurred a single time. Over 40% of the sample rests with the top ten. The germline V gene specifies SGHVS as CDR1 and FQNEAQ as CDR2. The CDR3 spans 15 residues, from the cysteine through the phenylalanine. Of the read, only the CDR3 DNA is kept; its 45 bases are in frame from base 1. The V and J ends are trimmed by 5 bases and 0 bases, leaving 8 bases between them.

The chain is assembled from TRBV7-8 and TRBJ2-6; the D segment cannot be called with confidence. The receptor was isolated from a human donor in good health (CMV status not recorded). Some clones in this sample may be carry-over from other donors' samples. Input material: CD8+ T cells from PBMCs. At the DNA level, the sequence is TGTGCCAGCAGCGACACGATCTCTGGGGCCAACGTCCTGACTTTC. The encoded protein is CASSDTISGANVLTF.